This T cell receptor beta chain is from a study of CD8+CD57+ T cells in acquired aplastic anemia. Flow cytometry had shown expanded CD8+CD57+ cells in the patients chosen for sequencing. The template for TCR beta VDJ and CDR3 sequence profiling was genomic DNA. TCRdb itself ran the reads through MiXCR, one entry per CDR3 protein. The data show approximately 300,000 distinct CDR3 sequences, 56% seen once. Only one count was recorded for this clonotype. V lost 0 bases to trimming and J lost 0 bases; unmatched junction nucleotides: 11. Germline CDR1 and CDR2: KGHDR and SFDVKD. This CDR3 contains 19 residues.

This TCR was sampled from a human donor with aplastic anemia. Source material: sorted CD4+, CD8+, or CD8+CD57+ T cells (not recorded which) from PBMCs. The genes are TRBV24-1 and TRBJ2-3; 7 positions match TRBD2. CDR3 in DNA: TGTGCCACCAGTGATTTGGACCCTGTGGGCGGGGGTAGCACAGATACGCAGTATTTT. Its translation is CATSDLDPVGGGSTDTQYF.